This record covers a single T cell receptor beta chain. The antigen is undetermined. Other DNA sequences within the sample encode an identical CDR3. The study ran its PCR with 60 Vbeta and 13 Jbeta primers. Profiling relied on immunoSEQ multiplex PCR, and the TCRdb table lists in-frame clones only, not all of them. The sample contains around 150,000 clones, nearly 80% of which appear only once. The data stem from a study of cytomegalovirus exposure and HLA in healthy donors. This CDR3 is built from 15 residues. The V end was cut by 4 bases, the J end by 4 bases, with 15 bases between. Germline CDR1 and CDR2: SGHRS and YFSETQ. The study's findings and limits: TCR beta V segments were, for the most part, productive about 87% or about 30% of the time in an earlier analysis. Presence/absence analysis assumed near-uniform sequencing depth across donors. In a later analysis, approximately 18,000 TCR beta sequences were associated with HLA alleles at 0.05 false discovery rate.

This clonotype originated in a man in his fifties in good health and CMV-seropositive. Material: PBMCs. The rearrangement joins TRBV5-1 to TRBJ2-1; a weak D match, TRBD2 (5 bases). DNA of the CDR3: TGCGCCAGCAGCCTATCGGCGGGCGGTTACAATGAGCAGTTCTTC. Its translation is CASSLSAGGYNEQFF.